This T cell receptor (beta chain) was captured by sequencing in a study of CXCR3-negative and CXCR3-positive naive CD8 T cells (dated by TCRdb to the late 2010s). Study-level background: In total, some 150 million TRB reads were obtained, which works out to roughly 1.5 +/- 0.3 million reads per library. The diversity and physicochemical repertoire analyses included 11 donors pooled from two independent experiments. For the TRBV-TRBJ cluster analysis, the naive subsets came from 5 donors, while the memory cells came from 3 donors.

To note about this clonotype: No cognate antigen has been identified for it.

For each CD8+ T cell subset, flow sorting was done in triplicate, and a few hundred thousand cells per subset went directly into RLT lysis buffer. Naive CD8+ T cells were defined stringently as CD45RO-CCR7+CD27+CD95- to exclude memory contaminants. Peripheral blood mononuclear cells were isolated from buffy coats using standard density gradient centrifugation. Naive CXCR3-negative and CXCR3-positive CD8+ T cells were flow-sorted on a FACSAria III. Total RNA was extracted from sorted cells using an RNeasy Mini Kit. What the authors observed across the whole study: Repertoire diversity was comparably high in both naive subsets but much lower in memory CD8+ T cells. Because surface CD5, which has been linked to self-reactivity in mice, was comparable between naive subsets, TCR interaction strength was also inferred from TRB CDR3 physicochemical properties. TRB CDR3s from CXCR3-positive naive cells showed higher hydrophobicity (lower Kidera factor 4), lower energy, and higher strength and volume indices than CXCR3-negative naive cells. Similar TRBV-TRBJ usage was shown by naive CXCR3-negative and CXCR3-positive cells from the same donor, whereas distinct patterns were shown by memory cells. Freshly isolated PBMCs were used for most assays because CXCR3 expression went down partially after cryopreservation.

The CDR3 spans 21 residues, from the cysteine through the phenylalanine. The DNA sequence is not available. The data were produced on a NextSeq 550. The Human TCR Profiling Kit (MiLaboratory) was used to make UMI-labeled 5' RACE TRB cDNA libraries. The full amount of extracted RNA was used for cDNA synthesis, and the full amount of resulting cDNA was used for PCR amplification. Libraries were prepared in parallel using an identical number of PCR cycles. Processing in the source paper ran as follows. With a requirement of at least two reads per UMI, MIGEC and MiXCR extracted about 50,000 +/- 10,000 unique UMI-labeled TRB cDNA molecules per library. An average of approximately 40,000 +/- 10,000 functional in-frame TRB CDR3 nucleotide clonotypes without stop codons was found per library. After downsampling to 5000 UMI-labeled TRB molecules per sample, diversity metrics, including normalized Shannon-Wiener and Chao1, were computed in VDJtools. Clonotype-size-weighted physicochemical properties of the central five CDR3 residues (interaction energy, strength, volume and Kidera factor 4) were computed in VDJtools. TCRdb reprocessed the reads, and each CDR3 protein sequence is entered once, without DNA. The authors' filters were not applied to this entry. For this sample, the table gives 50,000 to 60,000 distinct CDR3 sequences. 0.42% of the sample is taken by the ten largest.

The chain joins TRBV21-1 to TRBJ2-7; TCRdb indicates TRBD1, and absent DNA this call remains unverified. TRBV21-1 is termed a pseudogene. This TCR was recovered from a human donor in good health. Some clones in this sample may be carry-over from other donors' samples. The sequenced sample consisted of naive CXCR3- CD8+ T cells from blood. The cell subset or site label for this specimen denotes: CD45RO-CCR7+CD27+CD95- naive CD8+ T cells lacking CXCR3 (TNR3-). Here the CDR3 is given as CASSKGGAVPTVGCGQYEQYF.